Listed below are T cell receptor beta chains from one sample, sequenced in a study of identical twins. TCRdb independently ran MiXCR on the 5' RACE reads; one entry per CDR3 protein. The sample lists fewer than 900,000 distinct CDR3 sequences; about 20% were seen once. These data are also associated with another study on T cells expressing NK-cell markers.

The sequenced material came from PBMCs. The receptors come from a woman aged 18 to 35 in good health. The conserved cysteine and the conserved F or W are not part of the CDR3 here.

V: TRBV20-1; J: TRBJ2-7; CDR3: SAHKRTSGSTYEQY
V: TRBV12-3/TRBV12-4; J: TRBJ1-1; CDR3: ASSLGIGQGAGEAF
V: TRBV29-1; J: TRBJ2-3; CDR3: SVDGPTDTQY
V: TRBV7-9; J: TRBJ1-2; CDR3: ASTDRVNYGYT
V: TRBV6-5; J: TRBJ1-2; CDR3: ASRTTGGYT
V: TRBV29-1; J: TRBJ2-3; CDR3: SVAAGWDTDTQY
V: TRBV20-1; J: TRBJ2-7; CDR3: SARRGLEQY
V: TRBV20-1; J: TRBJ2-5; CDR3: SARDRGASETQY
V: TRBV13; J: TRBJ1-2; CDR3: ASSGGVGAGYGYT
V: TRBV4-2; J: TRBJ2-3; CDR3: ASSQRGPSTDTQY
V: TRBV27; J: TRBJ1-5; CDR3: ASSQTGGNQPQH
V: TRBV7-2; J: TRBJ2-7; CDR3: ASSFVGREGRYEQY
V: TRBV7-6; J: TRBJ2-1; CDR3: ASSSQLAGGNEQF
V: TRBV27; J: TRBJ2-1; CDR3: ASSYTSGRAQNEQF
V: TRBV4-3; J: TRBJ2-2; CDR3: ASSPTHTGELF
V: TRBV2; J: TRBJ1-2; CDR3: ASSEFRSRDGYT
V: TRBV5-1; J: TRBJ2-1; CDR3: ASSLAGRFEQF
V: TRBV20-1; J: TRBJ2-5; CDR3: SAGAPGLQETQY
V: TRBV14; J: TRBJ1-2; CDR3: ASSQQDRGHLYGYT
V: TRBV18; J: TRBJ2-5; CDR3: ASSPSLGLEETQY
V: TRBV11-3; J: TRBJ1-1; CDR3: ASSLWVGWGNTEAF
V: TRBV7-2; J: TRBJ2-3; CDR3: ASSALLAETDTQY
V: TRBV12-3/TRBV12-4; J: TRBJ2-1; CDR3: ASSFGGRGRTYNEQF
V: TRBV5-5; J: TRBJ2-1; CDR3: ASSLPLPYNEQF
V: TRBV14; J: TRBJ2-3; CDR3: ASSSWADTQY
V: TRBV20-1; J: TRBJ2-4; CDR3: SAKGGNKNIQY
V: TRBV29-1; J: TRBJ2-7; CDR3: SVSTGGDYEQY
V: TRBV2; J: TRBJ1-1; CDR3: ASSETGRGTEAF
V: TRBV20-1; J: TRBJ2-7; CDR3: SARRSYEQY
V: TRBV19; J: TRBJ1-5; CDR3: ASSVRQGGAVQPQH
V: TRBV25-1; J: TRBJ2-4; CDR3: ASSYRGDVVQY
V: TRBV6-1; J: TRBJ1-1; CDR3: ASSRREGGTEAF
V: TRBV30; J: TRBJ2-1; CDR3: AWDPTGLAGGSYNEQF
V: TRBV12-3/TRBV12-4; J: TRBJ2-7; CDR3: ASSLWTSGNSYEQY
V: TRBV24-1; J: TRBJ2-5; CDR3: ATADRQETQY
V: TRBV6-1; J: TRBJ2-7; CDR3: ASSRNPRDNYEQY
V: TRBV20-1; J: TRBJ2-1; CDR3: SARDSSGRGDEQF
V: TRBV5-6; J: TRBJ1-4; CDR3: ASSGLGQLF
V: TRBV6-2/TRBV6-3; J: TRBJ2-1; CDR3: ASSRPAAGYGNEQF
V: TRBV7-9; J: TRBJ2-5; CDR3: ASSLGLTARQETQY
V: TRBV29-1; J: TRBJ2-5; CDR3: SVRGGQETQY
V: TRBV20-1; J: TRBJ1-4; CDR3: SARDLGGTVGEKLF